The clone carrying this TCR beta chain has at least ten counts. Antigen: not known. These data belong to a study of regulatory T cells in long-lasting Graves disease. Overall study results and limits: Owing to a sample size that was small, accuracy may have been reduced. Sharing of public clonotypes was greater in persistent patients (about 2,700) than in new patients (roughly 1,000). Patients with persistent disease showed a bias toward TRBV28, TRBJ1-2 and TRBJ2-5.

Building of the TCR beta libraries involved iRepertoire HTBI primers and Arm-PCR of CDR3 regions. TCRdb re-called the multiplex PCR reads through MiXCR, storing one row per CDR3 protein. The sample holds roughly 400,000 distinct CDR3 sequences, 21% seen once. Trimming removed 1 base from V and 2 bases from J; junction bases left unmatched: 5. The CDR3 has 16 amino acids. Looked up from germline, CDR1 is SGHVS and CDR2 is FQNEAQ. Regarding time point: persistent/refractory GD, antithyroid drugs over 5 years with positive TRAb. Preparation of the TCR library used RNA extracted from PBMCs. The patients were drawn from one endocrinology department in Xi'an, China.

The V and J genes are TRBV7-8 and TRBJ2-3, with 8 bases lining up with TRBD2. The sample in question was peripheral blood mononuclear cells (PBMCs), obtained when the disease was refractory, from a patient treated with antithyroid drugs. The receptor comes from a female donor with Graves disease. CDR3 loop: CASSLGASGSTDTQYF. The CDR3, as DNA: TGTGCCAGCAGCTTAGGGGCTAGCGGGTCCACAGATACGCAGTATTTT.